The rows below give T cell receptor beta chains drawn from one sample of a study of T cells in Graves' hyperthyroidism and ophthalmopathy. TCRdb passed the multiplex PCR reads through MiXCR, listing each CDR3 protein once. The sample lists 250,000 to 400,000 distinct CDR3 sequences, around 15% seen once, with roughly 35% in the top ten. The sample taken for sequencing was blood. The source of these receptors is a woman aged 40 to 55 with Graves' ophthalmopathy. Each CDR3 is given with its conserved first and last residue. A D gene is named only where the DNA matches it firmly. Clone size is not always given. Where it is, it says once, few, many or a class for expanded clones.

DNA	CDR3	D	V	J	size
TGTGTCAGCAGTGTCCTGGACAGGGCCACTGAAGCTTTCTTT	CVSSVLDRATEAFF	TRBD1	TRBV2	TRBJ1-1	few
TGTGCCAGCAGCCAATATGGCATTATTTCAGAGACCCAGTACTTC	CASSQYGIISETQYF	.	TRBV3-1	TRBJ2-5	few
TGTGCCAGCAGTTATTACAGGGGGCGCAGATCACCCCTCCACTTT	CASSYYRGRRSPLHF	TRBD1	TRBV12-3/TRBV12-4	TRBJ1-6	many
TGTGCCAGCAGCCGAGTACAGGACACCGGGGAGCTGTTTTTT	CASSRVQDTGELFF	.	TRBV3-1	TRBJ2-2	.
TGCAGTGCTCGCCCGGGACTAGCGGATCAGAGCTCCTACAATGAGCAGTTCTTC	CSARPGLADQSSYNEQFF	TRBD2	TRBV20-1	TRBJ2-1	.
TGTGCCAGCAGCGCCCGACTAGCGGGAGTATCAAATGAGCAGTTCTTC	CASSARLAGVSNEQFF	TRBD2	TRBV11-2	TRBJ2-1	many
TGTGCCTGTAGTATCGGGACACTGGAAGTTGAGACCCAGTACTTC	CACSIGTLEVETQYF	.	TRBV19	TRBJ2-5	.
TGTGCCAGTAGGGACGGTTTTATTGGCAATCAGCCCCAGCATTTT	CASRDGFIGNQPQHF	.	TRBV19	TRBJ1-5	.
TGTGCCAGCAGCTTCTCACAGGGGGACTATGGCTACACCTTC	CASSFSQGDYGYTF	TRBD1	TRBV5-4	TRBJ1-2	few
TGTGCCAGCAGTTACTCGGAAGGGGACACTGAAGCTTTCTTT	CASSYSEGDTEAFF	.	TRBV6-2/TRBV6-3	TRBJ1-1	many
TGCAGTGCTAGAGATCCGGAGGACTTCCAAGAGACCCAGTACTTC	CSARDPEDFQETQYF	.	TRBV20-1	TRBJ2-5	.
TGCAGTGCCTGGGACAGGGGGCAAACCGGGGAGCTGTTTTTT	CSAWDRGQTGELFF	TRBD1	TRBV20-1	TRBJ2-2	few
TGTGCCAGCAGCTGGACTAGCGACGAGCAGTACTTC	CASSWTSDEQYF	TRBD2	TRBV5-4	TRBJ2-7	many
TGCAGCGTTGGGGGCTTTGCGGGAGGGTTTAGTAATGAGCAGTTCTTC	CSVGGFAGGFSNEQFF	TRBD2	TRBV29-1	TRBJ2-1	many
TGTGCCAGTAGTATCTTACAGGGGAATCAGCCCCAGCATTTT	CASSILQGNQPQHF	TRBD1	TRBV19	TRBJ1-5	few
TGTGCCAGCAGTTACCGTCGGGGGCCCAACACTGAAGCTTTCTTT	CASSYRRGPNTEAFF	.	TRBV6-5	TRBJ1-1	.
TGTGCCAGCAGCTTCTACGCTTCACCTAATTCACCCCTCCACTTT	CASSFYASPNSPLHF	.	TRBV5-5	TRBJ1-6	few
TGTGCCAGCAGTGGCAACCTCCCGGGACTAGCGGGACCAACCCGGTACAATGAGCAGTTCTTC	CASSGNLPGLAGPTRYNEQFF	TRBD2	TRBV6-4	TRBJ2-1	.
TGTGCCAGCAGCAACCGAGGTCCTTCCTACGAGCAGTACTTC	CASSNRGPSYEQYF	.	TRBV6-1	TRBJ2-7	many
TGCAGCGTTGGGTCGTTAACTGAAGCTTTCTTT	CSVGSLTEAFF	.	TRBV29-1	TRBJ1-1	.
TGCGCCAGCAGCGAACAGGGTAGCACTGAAGCTTTCTTT	CASSEQGSTEAFF	.	TRBV10-1	TRBJ1-1	many
TGTGCCAGCAGTGAGTTTGGTAGCTATGGCTACACCTTC	CASSEFGSYGYTF	.	TRBV6-4	TRBJ1-2	.